The next 12 T cell receptor beta chains were all read from a single sample in a study of control samples from healthy donors and cancer patients. Profiling relied on immunoSEQ multiplex PCR, and the TCRdb table lists in-frame clones only, not all of them. The sample lists about 80,000 clones, around 80% seen once, with under 14% in the top ten. Sequencing was performed on PBMCs. Source of these receptors: a man in his sixties with head and neck cancer.

The chain has TRBV25-1 and TRBJ1-2, with D possibly being TRBD1 (6 bases). CDR3 length: 13 residues. V was trimmed by 4 bases and J by 7 bases, leaving 13 bases between them. Germline values: CDR1 MGHDK, CDR2 SYGVNS. CDR3 protein: CASSAQGSGGYTF. The DNA for the CDR3 is TGTGCCAGCAGTGCCCAGGGGTCGGGTGGCTACACCTTC.

The chain combines TRBV29-1 with TRBJ1-4, with TRBD1 identical over 8 bases. V trimming: 6 bases; J trimming: 3 bases; junction bases outside the gene matches: 3. The CDR3 covers 13 residues. The germline V gene encodes CDR1 SQVTM and CDR2 ANQGSEA. CDR3 amino acids: CSVLTGANEKLFF. CDR3 sequence (DNA): TGCAGCGTCCTGACAGGGGCTAATGAAAAACTGTTTTTT.

This rearrangement joins TRBV6-4 to TRBJ1-1; weak D call: TRBD1 (5 bases). CDR3 length: 12 residues. Germline V CDR1 and CDR2: MRHNA, SNTAGT. V was clipped by 7 bases and J by 5 bases, with 11 bases between them. CDR3 sequence reads: CASKGEGTEAFF. The CDR3 DNA sequence: TGTGCCAGCAAAGGAGAGGGGACTGAAGCTTTCTTT.

The chain links TRBV29-1 to TRBJ2-2, with 8 bases that match TRBD1. This CDR3 comprises 13 residues. After removal of 7 bases from V and 6 bases from J, the junction contained 7 bases not matched to a gene. In germline, CDR1 is SQVTM, CDR2 ANQGSEA. The chain's CDR3 is CSAKQTGAGELFF. The CDR3 DNA follows: TGCAGCGCTAAACAGACAGGGGCCGGGGAGCTGTTTTTT.

V usage is TRBV6-4 and J usage is TRBJ1-2; no clear D. V was pared by 5 bases and J by 0 bases, with 16 bases between. This CDR3 is built from 16 residues. The germline gives CDR1 MRHNA, CDR2 SNTAGT. The CDR3 DNA follows: TGTGCCAGCAGTAGGGAAGGACGGAACACTAACTATGGCTACACCTTC. Protein sequence: CASSREGRNTNYGYTF.

The V gene is TRBV14, the J gene TRBJ1-4, with D perhaps matching TRBD1 (5 bases). V was shortened by 1 base and J by 6 bases, with 9 bases between the two germline ends. The CDR3 contains 14 residues. The V gene's germline CDR1 is SGHDN and CDR2 FVKESK. Here the CDR3 reads CASSQVGGYEKLFF. DNA of the CDR3: TGTGCCAGCAGCCAAGTGGGGGGTTATGAAAAACTGTTTTTT.

V is TRBV4-3 and J is TRBJ2-6; D ambiguous. The CDR3 contains 18 residues. Germline V lookup: CDR1 LGHNA, CDR2 YSLEER. Trimming removed 5 bases from V and 13 bases from J, with 30 bases in between. As DNA, the CDR3 is TGCGCCAGCAGCACCGAGATAGGCGTCACAAAGTCGGGCCAAGTCCTGACTTTC. Its translation is CASSTEIGVTKSGQVLTF.

The chain carries TRBV28 and TRBJ2-4; no clear D. Trimming removed 3 bases from V and 5 bases from J, with 5 bases in between. The V gene's germline CDR1 is MDHEN and CDR2 SYDVKM. The CDR3 totals 12 residues. CDR3 nucleotide sequence: TGTGCCAGCAGTTTGCCCGAAAACATTCAGTACTTC. Its translation: CASSLPENIQYF.

The chain carries TRBV5-6 and TRBJ2-7, with 10 bases identical to TRBD2. Germline assignment: CDR1 SGHDT and CDR2 YYEEEE. V lost 4 bases, J lost 9 bases, and 13 bases stayed unmatched. The CDR3 totals 15 residues. The CDR3 DNA follows: TGTGCCAGCAGCCGGGGGCGGACTAGCGGCACCAGGCAGTACTTC. It translates to CASSRGRTSGTRQYF. Combining the CDR3 with reference TRBV5-6 and TRBJ2-7 gives the whole variable domain DAGVTQSPTHLIKTRGQQVTLRCSPKSGHDTVSWYQQALGQGPQFIFQYYEEEERQRGNFPDRFSGHQFPNYSSELNVNALLLGDSALYLCASSRGRTSGTRQYFGPGTRLTVT.

This chain connects TRBV27 to TRBJ2-1; 9 nucleotides match TRBD1. Trimming cost V 3 bases and J 0 bases; bases outside gene matches: 0. Germline CDR1 MNHEY, CDR2 SMNVEV (reference sequence). The CDR3 extends over 15 amino acids. The CDR3 here is CASSLTGGSYNEQFF. In DNA form, the CDR3 reads TGTGCCAGCAGTTTGACAGGGGGCTCCTACAATGAGCAGTTCTTC.

This clone was detected only once. The chain couples TRBV7-8 to TRBJ2-7, with a possible D match to TRBD1 (6 bases). Germline lookup yields CDR1 SGHVS and CDR2 FQNEAQ. This CDR3 contains 14 residues. With 5 bases removed from V and 0 bases from J, the gap between germline ends came to 11 bases. The CDR3 spells CASSHGGSSYEQYF. In nucleotides, the CDR3 is TGTGCCAGCAGCCATGGGGGCAGCTCCTACGAGCAGTACTTC. Drawing the rest from reference TRBV7-8 and TRBJ2-7, the complete variable domain is GAGVSQSPRYKVAKRGQDVALRCDPISGHVSLFWYQQALGQGPEFLTYFQNEAQLDKSGLPSDRFFAERPEGSVSTLKIQRTQQEDSAVYLCASSHGGSSYEQYFGPGTRLTVT.

The genes are TRBV12-3 or TRBV12-4 and TRBJ1-3; unclear D gene. V was pared by 6 bases and J by 5 bases, with 11 bases between. The CDR3 has 13 residues. In DNA form, the CDR3 reads TGTGCCAGCAGCCCAACAGCGCGAAACACCATATATTTT. This gives the protein CASSPTARNTIYF.